The rows below give T cell receptor beta chains drawn from one sample of a study of Ad26.COV2.S vaccination and SARS-CoV-2 variants. Profiled with immunoSEQ multiplex PCR; TCRdb holds only in-frame clones, not every one. The table lists a few hundred thousand clones, over 75% of them singletons. This specimen was peripheral blood, taken in a trial of Ad26.COV2.S vaccine versus placebo. The receptors shown here come from a person aged 18-60 years who received the Ad26.COV2.S COVID-19 vaccine or a placebo. The CDR3 runs from the conserved cysteine through the conserved F or W. The D gene is left open where the match is weak. Clone size appears in some rows only: once, few, many, or a class for an expanded clone.

v_call	clone_size	j_call	d_call	cdr3_aa
TRBV7-2	NA	TRBJ2-3	NA	CASSLAGKSTDTQYF
TRBV29-1	NA	TRBJ2-6	NA	CSVEGVGANVLTF
TRBV30	NA	TRBJ1-4	TRBD1	CAWSANRGNEKLFF
TRBV5-6	NA	TRBJ2-3	NA	CASSSRIATDTQYF
TRBV7-9	NA	TRBJ2-7	NA	CASTGKPTEQYF
TRBV5-4	NA	TRBJ2-7	TRBD1	CASSLGLGQGFYEQYF
TRBV13	NA	TRBJ2-1	NA	CASSERSYNEQFF
TRBV6-5	NA	TRBJ2-7	NA	CASSYSPGFLDEQYF
TRBV6-2/TRBV6-3	few	TRBJ1-1	NA	CASSYTGNTEAFF
TRBV5-4	NA	TRBJ2-2	TRBD1	CASPGQDRGTGELFF
TRBV9	NA	TRBJ2-3	TRBD1	CASSGQGALDTQYF
TRBV30	once	TRBJ2-2	NA	CAWSTEELGTGELFF
TRBV2	few	TRBJ1-1	TRBD1	CASRVTGEGAEAFF
TRBV2	NA	TRBJ2-5	NA	CASKGARTLIAETQYF
TRBV9	once	TRBJ1-4	NA	CASSGGTATNEKLFF
TRBV9	NA	TRBJ1-2	NA	CASSVGDSADYGYTF
TRBV12-3/TRBV12-4	NA	TRBJ1-5	NA	CASSLTQPQHF
TRBV4-1	NA	TRBJ1-2	NA	CASSRSDQGNYGYTF
TRBV30	NA	TRBJ1-5	NA	CAWSAHSDQPQHF
TRBV20-1	once	TRBJ2-1	NA	CSASRVQDYYNEQFF
TRBV4-2	NA	TRBJ2-3	TRBD2	CASSQDQGLGAGTQYF
TRBV6-5	NA	TRBJ1-4	NA	CASSYSIPRAEKLFF
TRBV3-1/TRBV3-2	once	TRBJ2-1	NA	CASSPWGRGGLYNEQFF
TRBV25-1	NA	TRBJ2-1	NA	CASSEYVSVRSENEQFF
TRBV12-3/TRBV12-4	NA	TRBJ2-7	TRBD2	CASRGLAYEQYF
TRBV12-3/TRBV12-4	NA	TRBJ1-5	NA	CASSNPAGQPQHF
TRBV28	once	TRBJ2-2	TRBD1	CASRGTGWPPNTGELFF
TRBV7-9	few	TRBJ1-2	TRBD1	CASSMGQRYGYTF
TRBV12-3/TRBV12-4	once	TRBJ2-1	NA	CASGAVSGRQFF
TRBV9	NA	TRBJ1-5	NA	CASTHLGPGQPQHF
TRBV5-5	NA	TRBJ1-1	NA	CASSFTGNTEAFF
TRBV11-2	NA	TRBJ2-3	TRBD2	CASSLAPSGTTDTQYF
TRBV6-5	NA	TRBJ2-7	NA	CASSYSVVSYEQYF
TRBV6-2/TRBV6-3	NA	TRBJ1-1	TRBD1	CASSSPGQGDTEAFF
TRBV7-2	NA	TRBJ2-4	NA	CASSLRFGKNIQYF
TRBV4-3	NA	TRBJ2-2	NA	CASSQVLSDMGTGELFF
TRBV7-2	NA	TRBJ1-2	NA	CASSLADNYGYTF
TRBV6-5	once	TRBJ1-6	TRBD1	CASSYSTGSNSPLHF
TRBV21-1	NA	TRBJ1-1	NA	CASGKPRRQTEAFF
TRBV9	few	TRBJ2-5	NA	CASSRDSKTQYF
TRBV10-2	NA	TRBJ1-1	NA	CASSGNRGNTEAFF
TRBV6-6	NA	TRBJ2-6	NA	CASSRADSGANVLTF
TRBV11-2	NA	TRBJ1-2	NA	CASSLNQAPFYGYTF
TRBV6-2/TRBV6-3	NA	TRBJ2-7	TRBD1	CASSFPGQGAFYEQYF
TRBV9	once	TRBJ1-3	NA	CASSVDGPGNTIYF
TRBV6-5	NA	TRBJ2-5	TRBD2	CASSRTGLVGETQYF
TRBV21-1	NA	TRBJ2-3	NA	CASSKAGDVGTSGGATDTQYF
TRBV19	NA	TRBJ1-5	TRBD1	CASSIWADRGRYSNQPQHF